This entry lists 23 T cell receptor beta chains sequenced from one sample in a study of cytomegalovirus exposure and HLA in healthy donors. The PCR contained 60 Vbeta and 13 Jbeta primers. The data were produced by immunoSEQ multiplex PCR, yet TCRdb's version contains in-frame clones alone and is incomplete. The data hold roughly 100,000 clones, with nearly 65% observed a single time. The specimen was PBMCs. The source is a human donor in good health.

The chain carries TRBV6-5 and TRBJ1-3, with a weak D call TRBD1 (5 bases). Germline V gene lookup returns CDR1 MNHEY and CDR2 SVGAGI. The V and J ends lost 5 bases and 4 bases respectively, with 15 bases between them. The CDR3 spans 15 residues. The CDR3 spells CASSPGGVTGNTIYF. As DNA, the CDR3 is TGTGCCAGCAGTCCTGGAGGGGTCACCGGAAACACCATATATTTT.

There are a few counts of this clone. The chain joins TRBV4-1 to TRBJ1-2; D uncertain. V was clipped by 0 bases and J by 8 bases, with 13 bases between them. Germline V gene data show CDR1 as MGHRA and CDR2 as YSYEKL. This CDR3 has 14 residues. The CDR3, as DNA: TGCGCCAGCAGCCAAGATCGGGTCTTCCTAGGCTACACCTTC. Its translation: CASSQDRVFLGYTF.

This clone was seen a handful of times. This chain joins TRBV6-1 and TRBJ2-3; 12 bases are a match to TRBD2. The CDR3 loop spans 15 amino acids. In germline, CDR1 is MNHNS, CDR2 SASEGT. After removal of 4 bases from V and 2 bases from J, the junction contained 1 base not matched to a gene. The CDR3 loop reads CASSGLAGATDTQYF. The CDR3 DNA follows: TGTGCCAGCAGTGGACTAGCGGGAGCCACAGATACGCAGTATTTT.

This CDR3 reads CASSKRTNEKLFF. For the CDR3, the DNA is TGTGCCAGCAGCAAGAGAACTAATGAAAAACTGTTTTTT. The chain is built from TRBV11-1 and TRBJ1-4; D unresolved. Trimming removed 5 bases from V and 1 base from J, with 5 bases in between. Germline CDR1 reads SGHAT; CDR2 reads FQDESV (reference sequence). This CDR3 has 13 amino acids. Looking up the rest from reference TRBV11-1 and TRBJ1-4 gives the full variable domain: EAEVAQSPRYKITEKSQAVAFWCDPISGHATLYWYRQILGQGPELLVQFQDESVVDDSQLPKDRFSAERLKGVDSTLKIQPAELGDSAMYLCASSKRTNEKLFFGSGTQLSVL.

The CDR3 DNA sequence: TGTGCCAGCAGCGGATTAGAGGGGGGGGCTGATGGCTACACCTTC. It encodes CASSGLEGGADGYTF. This chain connects TRBV27 to TRBJ1-2; possibly TRBD1 for D (6 bases). V was trimmed by 6 bases and J by 6 bases, leaving 20 bases between them. CDR1 is MNHEY, CDR2 SMNVEV, per germline (reference sequence). The CDR3 spans 15 residues.

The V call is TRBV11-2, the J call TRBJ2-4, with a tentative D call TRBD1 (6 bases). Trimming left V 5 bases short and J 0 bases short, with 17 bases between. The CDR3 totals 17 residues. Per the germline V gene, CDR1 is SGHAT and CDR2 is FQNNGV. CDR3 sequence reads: CASSATGTRLAKNIQYF. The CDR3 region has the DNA TGTGCCAGCAGCGCCACCGGGACACGCTTAGCCAAAAACATTCAGTACTTC.

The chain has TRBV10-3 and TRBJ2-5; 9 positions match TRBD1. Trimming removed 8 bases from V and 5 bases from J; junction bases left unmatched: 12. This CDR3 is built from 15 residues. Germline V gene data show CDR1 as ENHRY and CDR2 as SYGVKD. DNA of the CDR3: TGTGCCATCGGACAGGGGAACTCTAATTTTGAGACCCAGTACTTC. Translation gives CAIGQGNSNFETQYF.

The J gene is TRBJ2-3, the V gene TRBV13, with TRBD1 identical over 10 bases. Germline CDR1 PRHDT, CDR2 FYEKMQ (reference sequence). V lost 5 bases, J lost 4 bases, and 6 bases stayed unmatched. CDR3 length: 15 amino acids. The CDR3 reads CASSPGGQGPDTQYF. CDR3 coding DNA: TGTGCCAGCAGCCCCGGGGGACAGGGGCCAGATACGCAGTATTTT.

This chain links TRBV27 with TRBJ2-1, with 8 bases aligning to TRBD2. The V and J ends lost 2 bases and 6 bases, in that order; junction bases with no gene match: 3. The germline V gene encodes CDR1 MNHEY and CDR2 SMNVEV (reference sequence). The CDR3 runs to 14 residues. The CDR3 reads CASSLPGGGNEQFF. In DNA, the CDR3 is TGTGCCAGCAGTTTACCGGGAGGGGGCAATGAGCAGTTCTTC.

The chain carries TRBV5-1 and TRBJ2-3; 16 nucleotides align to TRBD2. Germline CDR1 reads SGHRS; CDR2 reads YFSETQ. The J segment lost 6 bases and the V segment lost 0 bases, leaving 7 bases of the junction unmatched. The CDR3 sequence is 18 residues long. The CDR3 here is CASSLAERGLAGGDTQYF. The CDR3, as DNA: TGCGCCAGCAGCTTGGCCGAGCGGGGACTAGCGGGAGGGGATACGCAGTATTTT.

The CDR3 is CASTASGDSYEQYF. The CDR3 DNA sequence: TGTGCCAGTACAGCTAGCGGAGACTCCTACGAGCAGTACTTC. This sequence joins TRBV19 and TRBJ2-7, with 7 bases aligning to TRBD2. The CDR3 covers 14 residues. V lost 7 bases to trimming and J lost 0 bases; unmatched junction nucleotides: 6. CDR1 LNHDA and CDR2 SQIVND come from the germline V gene (reference sequence).

The CDR3 is CASADRGLTEQYF. The CDR3 nucleotides read TGTGCCAGCGCGGACAGGGGGCTAACCGAGCAGTACTTC. The chain combines TRBV19 with TRBJ2-7; the match to TRBD1 covers 11 bases. The germline CDR1 and CDR2 sequences are LNHDA and SQIVND (reference sequence). The V gene end was trimmed by 9 bases and the J gene end by 6 bases; junction bases not matched to a gene: 7. The CDR3 runs to 13 residues.

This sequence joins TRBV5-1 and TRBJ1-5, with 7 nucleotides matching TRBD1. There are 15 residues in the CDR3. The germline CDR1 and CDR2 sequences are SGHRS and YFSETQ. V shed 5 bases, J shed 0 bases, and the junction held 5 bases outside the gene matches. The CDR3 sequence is CASRETGYSNQPQHF. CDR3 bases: TGCGCCAGCAGGGAGACAGGGTATAGCAATCAGCCCCAGCATTTT.

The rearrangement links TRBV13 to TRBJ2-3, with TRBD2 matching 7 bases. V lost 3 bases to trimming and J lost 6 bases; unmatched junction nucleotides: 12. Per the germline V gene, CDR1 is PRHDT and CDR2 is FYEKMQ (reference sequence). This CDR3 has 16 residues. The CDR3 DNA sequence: TGTGCCAGCAGCTTCCGGACTAGTGGGCTTGGGGATACGCAGTATTTT. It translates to CASSFRTSGLGDTQYF.

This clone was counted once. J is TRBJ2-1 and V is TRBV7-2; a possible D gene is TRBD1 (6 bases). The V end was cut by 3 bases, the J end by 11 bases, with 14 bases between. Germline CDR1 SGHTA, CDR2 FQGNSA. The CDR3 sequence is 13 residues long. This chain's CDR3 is CASSLGIRDKQFF. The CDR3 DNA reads TGTGCCAGCAGCTTGGGAATCCGGGACAAGCAGTTCTTC.

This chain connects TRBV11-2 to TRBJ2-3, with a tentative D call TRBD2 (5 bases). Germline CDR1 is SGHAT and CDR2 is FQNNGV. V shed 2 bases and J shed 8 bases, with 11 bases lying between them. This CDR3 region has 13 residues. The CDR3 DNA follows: TGTGCCAGCAGCTTAACGCGTGCGGGTACGCAGTATTTT. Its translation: CASSLTRAGTQYF.

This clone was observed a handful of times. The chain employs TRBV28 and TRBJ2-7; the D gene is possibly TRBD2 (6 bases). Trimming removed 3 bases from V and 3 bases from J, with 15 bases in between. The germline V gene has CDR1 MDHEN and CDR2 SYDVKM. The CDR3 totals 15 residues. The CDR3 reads CASSFGGGEVYEQYF. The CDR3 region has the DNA TGTGCCAGCAGTTTCGGAGGCGGGGAGGTCTACGAGCAGTACTTC.

The DNA of the CDR3 is TGTGCCAGCAGTACCACAGGGAGCAATCAGCCCCAGCATTTT. This codes for CASSTTGSNQPQHF. This sequence joins TRBV25-1 and TRBJ1-5, with a possible D match to TRBD1 (6 bases). Germline CDR1 reads MGHDK; CDR2 reads SYGVNS. The CDR3 is made up of 14 amino acids. With 5 bases removed from V and 1 base from J, the gap between germline ends came to 9 bases.

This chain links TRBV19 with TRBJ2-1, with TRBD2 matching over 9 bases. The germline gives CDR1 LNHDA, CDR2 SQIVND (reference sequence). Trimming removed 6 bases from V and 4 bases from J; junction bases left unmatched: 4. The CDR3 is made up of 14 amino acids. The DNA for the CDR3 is TGTGCCAGTAGCCCGGGACTAGCTTACAATGAGCAGTTCTTC. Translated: CASSPGLAYNEQFF. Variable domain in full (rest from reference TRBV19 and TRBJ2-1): DGGITQSPKYLFRKEGQNVTLSCEQNLNHDAMYWYRQDPGQGLRLIYYSQIVNDFQKGDIAEGYSVSREKKESFPLTVTSAQKNPTAFYLCASSPGLAYNEQFFGPGTRLTVL.

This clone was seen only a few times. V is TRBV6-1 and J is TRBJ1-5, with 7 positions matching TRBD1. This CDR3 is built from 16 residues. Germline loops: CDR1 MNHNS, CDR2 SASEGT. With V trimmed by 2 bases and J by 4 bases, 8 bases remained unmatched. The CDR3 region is CASSELGTVMNQPQHF. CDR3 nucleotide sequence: TGTGCCAGCAGTGAACTGGGGACAGTGATGAATCAGCCCCAGCATTTT.

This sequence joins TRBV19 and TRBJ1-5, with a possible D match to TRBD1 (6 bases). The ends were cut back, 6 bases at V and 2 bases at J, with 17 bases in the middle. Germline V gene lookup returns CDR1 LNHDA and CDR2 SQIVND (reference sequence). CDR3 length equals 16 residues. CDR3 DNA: TGTGCCAGTAGACCAGGGACACTACTCGGCAATCAGCCCCAGCATTTT. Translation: CASRPGTLLGNQPQHF.

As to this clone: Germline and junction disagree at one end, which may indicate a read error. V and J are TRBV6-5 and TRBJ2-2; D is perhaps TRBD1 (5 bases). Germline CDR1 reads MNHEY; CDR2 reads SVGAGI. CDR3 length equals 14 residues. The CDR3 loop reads CASSYKGNPGELFF. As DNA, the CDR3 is TGTGCCAGCAGTTACAAGGGGAACCCCGGGGAGCTGTTTTTT.

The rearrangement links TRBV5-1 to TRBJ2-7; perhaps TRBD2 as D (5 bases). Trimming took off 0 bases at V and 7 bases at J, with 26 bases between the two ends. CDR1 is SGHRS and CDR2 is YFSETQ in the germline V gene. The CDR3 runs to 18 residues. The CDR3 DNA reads TGCGCCAGCAGCTTGGAGGGAAGGTCGACTATCCTCGCGCGTGAGCAGTACTTC. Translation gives CASSLEGRSTILAREQYF.